This TCR beta chain was identified during a study of blood T cells in healthy people across ages. Trimming pared 4 bases from V and 8 bases from J, leaving 11 bases between. This CDR3 region has 13 residues. This clonotype was observed a handful of times. For the second PCR, which ran for about 6 to 11 cycles, a sample-barcoded 5' primer and a J-beta primer mix were used. CDR3-containing paired-end reads numbered at least 3 million in each sample. One entry per CDR3 protein results from TCRdb running MiXCR on the 5' RACE reads. The table records 1.5 million to 2 million distinct CDR3 sequences, approximately 40% of them present only once.

The chain couples TRBV12-3 or TRBV12-4 to TRBJ1-4; no clear D gene. The receptor's source is a human donor in good health. Sequencing was done on a sample of blood. CDR3: CASSSPGREKLFF. The DNA for the CDR3 is TGTGCCAGCAGTTCCCCTGGCCGAGAAAAACTGTTTTTT.